This is a list of T cell receptor beta chains from one sample in a study of T cells after yellow fever vaccination. TCRdb processed the 5' RACE reads anew with MiXCR; each CDR3 protein has one entry. The repertoire holds a few hundred thousand distinct CDR3 sequences, less than 20% seen once, with around 15% in the top ten. Material: PBMCs, obtained 5 days after the first yellow fever vaccination. The receptors derive from a man aged 18 to 35 who received the YFV17D yellow fever vaccine. Each CDR3 is given with its conserved first and last residue. The D gene is left open where the match is weak. Clone size appears in some rows only: once, few, many, or a class for an expanded clone.

j_gene: TRBJ1-1
abundance: few
v_gene: TRBV12-3/TRBV12-4
d_gene: .
CDR3nt: TGTGCAAACCTCCTAGGGGGTGGCACTGAAGCTTTCTTT
CDR3aa: CANLLGGGTEAFF

j_gene: TRBJ2-3
abundance: few
v_gene: TRBV5-6
d_gene: .
CDR3nt: TGTGCCAGCAGCTCAGAGGGGGGGCTGGATACGCAGTATTTT
CDR3aa: CASSSEGGLDTQYF

j_gene: TRBJ2-1
abundance: .
v_gene: TRBV3-1
d_gene: .
CDR3nt: TGTGCCAGCAGCCAAGATTTGGGGGGCAGTGAGCAGTTCTTC
CDR3aa: CASSQDLGGSEQFF

j_gene: TRBJ1-5
abundance: many
v_gene: TRBV15
d_gene: .
CDR3nt: TGTGCCACCAGCCGACCCCCCCTACAGGGAATAGGTCAGCCCCAGCATTTT
CDR3aa: CATSRPPLQGIGQPQHF

j_gene: TRBJ2-6
abundance: many
v_gene: TRBV6-1
d_gene: .
CDR3nt: TGTGCCAGCAGCTCCACCGGGGCCAACGTCCTGACTTTC
CDR3aa: CASSSTGANVLTF

j_gene: TRBJ2-5
abundance: many
v_gene: TRBV27
d_gene: .
CDR3nt: TGTGCCAGCAGTCAATGGGGGTACCAAGAGACCCAGTACTTC
CDR3aa: CASSQWGYQETQYF

j_gene: TRBJ2-2
abundance: .
v_gene: TRBV7-6
d_gene: TRBD1
CDR3nt: TGTGCCAGCAGGGTCGACAGGGTCAAGGGCACCGGGGAGCTGTTTTTT
CDR3aa: CASRVDRVKGTGELFF

j_gene: TRBJ2-1
abundance: few
v_gene: TRBV6-6
d_gene: .
CDR3nt: TGTGCCAGCAGTCGAACCCGAGACAATGAGCAGTTCTTC
CDR3aa: CASSRTRDNEQFF

j_gene: TRBJ2-2
abundance: .
v_gene: TRBV11-2
d_gene: .
CDR3nt: TGTGCCAGCAGCTCGACCCGGGACCAGCTCCGGACCGGGGAGCTGTTTTTT
CDR3aa: CASSSTRDQLRTGELFF

j_gene: TRBJ2-6
abundance: .
v_gene: TRBV5-1
d_gene: .
CDR3nt: TGCGCCAGCAGCTTGTACGCGCAGGGGGGTCTCTCTGGGGCCAACGTCCTGACTTTC
CDR3aa: CASSLYAQGGLSGANVLTF

j_gene: TRBJ1-1
abundance: few
v_gene: TRBV27
d_gene: TRBD1
CDR3nt: TGTGCCAGCAGAACTCAGGGGGCGCACACTGAAGCTTTCTTT
CDR3aa: CASRTQGAHTEAFF

j_gene: TRBJ2-2
abundance: .
v_gene: TRBV28
d_gene: .
CDR3nt: TGTGCCAGCAGTTTTCTACCGAACACCGGGGAGCTGTTTTTT
CDR3aa: CASSFLPNTGELFF

j_gene: TRBJ2-7
abundance: .
v_gene: TRBV9
d_gene: .
CDR3nt: TGTGCCAGCAGCCGGACAGTGGATTCCTACGAGCAGTACTTC
CDR3aa: CASSRTVDSYEQYF

j_gene: TRBJ1-1
abundance: .
v_gene: TRBV28
d_gene: .
CDR3nt: TGTGCCAGCAGACCTTGGGGGGGGGTAGGCACTGAAGCTTTCTTT
CDR3aa: CASRPWGGVGTEAFF

j_gene: TRBJ1-5
abundance: few
v_gene: TRBV30
d_gene: TRBD1
CDR3nt: TGTGCCTGGAGTTCCAGGACAGGGTGGAATCAGCCCCAGCATTTT
CDR3aa: CAWSSRTGWNQPQHF

j_gene: TRBJ2-5
abundance: many
v_gene: TRBV5-1
d_gene: TRBD1
CDR3nt: TGCGCCAGCAGCTTGGCTGGGACAGGGGAAGAGACCCAGTACTTC
CDR3aa: CASSLAGTGEETQYF

j_gene: TRBJ1-2
abundance: .
v_gene: TRBV4-1
d_gene: .
CDR3nt: TGCGCCAGCAGCCAAGAAGTCAACGTCTACTATGGCTACACCTTC
CDR3aa: CASSQEVNVYYGYTF

j_gene: TRBJ2-3
abundance: many
v_gene: TRBV2
d_gene: .
CDR3nt: TGTGCCAGCAGTAACTTTCAGGGTCGCACAGATACGCAGTATTTT
CDR3aa: CASSNFQGRTDTQYF

j_gene: TRBJ1-2
abundance: .
v_gene: TRBV5-1
d_gene: TRBD1
CDR3nt: TGCGCCAGCAGCCAAGTTCCGGGACAGGGTGGCGGCTACACCTTC
CDR3aa: CASSQVPGQGGGYTF

j_gene: TRBJ2-7
abundance: .
v_gene: TRBV25-1
d_gene: TRBD1
CDR3nt: TGTGCCAGCAGTAAGGACAGGGATCCCTACGAGCAGTACTTC
CDR3aa: CASSKDRDPYEQYF

j_gene: TRBJ2-3
abundance: .
v_gene: TRBV13
d_gene: .
CDR3nt: TGTGCCAGCAGTAACACCAGGGACTGGAGCGATACGCAGTATTTT
CDR3aa: CASSNTRDWSDTQYF

j_gene: TRBJ2-1
abundance: .
v_gene: TRBV6-2/TRBV6-3
d_gene: .
CDR3nt: TGTGCCACCGAACTATACAATGAGCAGTTCTTC
CDR3aa: CATELYNEQFF

j_gene: TRBJ2-1
abundance: .
v_gene: TRBV7-9
d_gene: .
CDR3nt: TGTGCCAGCAGCCCCACAAACTCCTACAATGAGCAGTTCTTC
CDR3aa: CASSPTNSYNEQFF

j_gene: TRBJ1-2
abundance: .
v_gene: TRBV25-1
d_gene: .
CDR3nt: TGTGCCAGCAGTTCCTTACGCAAGACGGCGGGTGGCTACACCTTC
CDR3aa: CASSSLRKTAGGYTF

j_gene: TRBJ2-5
abundance: .
v_gene: TRBV7-2
d_gene: TRBD2
CDR3nt: TGTGCCAGCAGCTCAAGACTAGCGGGGAGAGAGACCCAGTACTTC
CDR3aa: CASSSRLAGRETQYF

j_gene: TRBJ1-2
abundance: few
v_gene: TRBV20-1
d_gene: .
CDR3nt: TGCAGTGCTACCAATGGTTATGGCTACACCTTC
CDR3aa: CSATNGYGYTF

j_gene: TRBJ1-2
abundance: .
v_gene: TRBV6-2/TRBV6-3
d_gene: .
CDR3nt: TGTGCCAGCAGCGTCGGTCGGCATGATGGCTACACCTTC
CDR3aa: CASSVGRHDGYTF

j_gene: TRBJ1-1
abundance: few
v_gene: TRBV12-3/TRBV12-4
d_gene: .
CDR3nt: TGTGCCACCGTGGGGGGGAACACTGAAGCTTTCTTT
CDR3aa: CATVGGNTEAFF

j_gene: TRBJ2-3
abundance: few
v_gene: TRBV20-1
d_gene: .
CDR3nt: TGCAGTGCTAGACGCCGACAGACTGGCCGCGATACGCAGTATTTT
CDR3aa: CSARRRQTGRDTQYF

j_gene: TRBJ2-5
abundance: few
v_gene: TRBV5-1
d_gene: .
CDR3nt: TGCGCCAGCAGCTTGCGCAGGGTCCAAGAGACCCAGTACTTC
CDR3aa: CASSLRRVQETQYF

j_gene: TRBJ2-4
abundance: once
v_gene: TRBV5-1
d_gene: .
CDR3nt: TGCGCCAGCAGCTTGACTATAGGGACAGCCAAAAACATTCAGTACTTC
CDR3aa: CASSLTIGTAKNIQYF

j_gene: TRBJ2-3
abundance: few
v_gene: TRBV20-1
d_gene: TRBD1
CDR3nt: TGCAGTGCTAGAGATCCCGGGACAGCACCAGATACGCAGTATTTT
CDR3aa: CSARDPGTAPDTQYF

j_gene: TRBJ2-1
abundance: many
v_gene: TRBV20-1
d_gene: TRBD1
CDR3nt: TGCAGTGCTCCCGGGACAGGGATTAATGAGCAGTTCTTC
CDR3aa: CSAPGTGINEQFF

j_gene: TRBJ2-2
abundance: few
v_gene: TRBV28
d_gene: .
CDR3nt: TGTGCCAGCTATCTAGCGAACACCGGGGAGCTGTTTTTT
CDR3aa: CASYLANTGELFF

j_gene: TRBJ2-3
abundance: few
v_gene: TRBV5-1
d_gene: .
CDR3nt: TGCGCCAGCAGCGGCCGGACAGCCGACACAGATACGCAGTATTTT
CDR3aa: CASSGRTADTDTQYF

j_gene: TRBJ2-2
abundance: few
v_gene: TRBV7-6
d_gene: .
CDR3nt: .
CDR3aa: CASILVSRGGYSTGELFF

j_gene: TRBJ1-6
abundance: few
v_gene: TRBV2
d_gene: TRBD1
CDR3nt: TGTGCCAGCAGTGCACAGGGGGCGCGAAATTCACCCCTCCACTTT
CDR3aa: CASSAQGARNSPLHF

j_gene: TRBJ2-1
abundance: many
v_gene: TRBV7-2
d_gene: TRBD2
CDR3nt: TGTGCCAGCAGCTTATTTGCGGGGGTCGGTAATGAGCAGTTCTTC
CDR3aa: CASSLFAGVGNEQFF